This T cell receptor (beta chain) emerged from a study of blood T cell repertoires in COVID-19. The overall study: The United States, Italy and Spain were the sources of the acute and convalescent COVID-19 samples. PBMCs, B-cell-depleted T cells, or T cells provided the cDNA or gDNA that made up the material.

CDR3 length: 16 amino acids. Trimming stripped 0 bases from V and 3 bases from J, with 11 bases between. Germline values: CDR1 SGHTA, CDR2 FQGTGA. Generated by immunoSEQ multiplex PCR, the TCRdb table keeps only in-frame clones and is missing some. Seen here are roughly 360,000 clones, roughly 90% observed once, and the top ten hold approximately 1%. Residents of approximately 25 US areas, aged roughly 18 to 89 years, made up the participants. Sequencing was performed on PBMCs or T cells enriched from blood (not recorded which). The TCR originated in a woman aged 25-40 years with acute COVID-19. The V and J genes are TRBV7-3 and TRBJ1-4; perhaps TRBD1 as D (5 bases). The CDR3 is CASSLTVDRANEKLFF. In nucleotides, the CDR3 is TGTGCCAGCAGCTTAACGGTTGACAGAGCTAATGAAAAACTGTTTTTT.